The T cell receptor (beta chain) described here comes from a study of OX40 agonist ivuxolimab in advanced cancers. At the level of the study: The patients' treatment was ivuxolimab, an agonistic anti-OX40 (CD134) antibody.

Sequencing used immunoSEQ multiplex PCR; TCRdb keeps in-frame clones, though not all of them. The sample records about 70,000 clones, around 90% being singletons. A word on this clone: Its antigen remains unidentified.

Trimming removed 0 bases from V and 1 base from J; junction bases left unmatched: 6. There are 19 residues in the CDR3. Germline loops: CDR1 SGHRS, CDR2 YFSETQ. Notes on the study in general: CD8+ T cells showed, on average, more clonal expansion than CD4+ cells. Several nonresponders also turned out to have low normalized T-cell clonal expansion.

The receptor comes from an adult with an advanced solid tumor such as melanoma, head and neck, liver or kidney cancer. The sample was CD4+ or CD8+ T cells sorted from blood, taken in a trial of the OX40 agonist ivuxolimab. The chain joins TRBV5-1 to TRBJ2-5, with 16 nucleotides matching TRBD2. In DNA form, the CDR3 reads TGCGCCAGCAGCTTGGTTCCGGGACTAGCGGGGGGGGCCCAAGAGACCCAGTACTTC. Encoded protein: CASSLVPGLAGGAQETQYF.